The rows below give T cell receptor beta chains drawn from one sample of a study of blood T cell repertoires in COVID-19. Here immunoSEQ multiplex PCR was the method, and the copy in TCRdb shows in-frame clones only, minus some. Of 250,000 to 400,000 clones in the sample, about 87% were seen once. Sequencing was performed on peripheral blood. The receptor source for this set is a woman in her twenties or thirties with COVID-19, enrolled during active disease. Both conserved end residues are part of each CDR3. Fields, in order: clone size, V gene, J gene, D gene, CDR3 length, CDR3 protein, CDR3 DNA. A D gene is named only where the DNA matches it firmly. A clone size is listed for some rows: how often the clone was seen (once, few, many), or a class if it is expanded.

few	TRBV28	TRBJ1-4	TRBD1	14	CASSIQGASEKLFF	TGTGCCAGCAGCATCCAGGGGGCCTCTGAAAAACTGTTTTTT
-	TRBV28	TRBJ1-2	-	15	CASSLWDTINYGYTF	TGTGCCAGCAGTCTGTGGGACACCATCAACTATGGCTACACCTTC
once	TRBV6-1	TRBJ2-5	-	15	CASSEVTRIQETQYF	TGTGCCAGCAGTGAAGTCACACGAATCCAAGAGACCCAGTACTTC
-	TRBV19	TRBJ1-1	-	13	CATSPGTIEEAFF	TGTGCCACCTCCCCGGGGACAATTGAAGAAGCTTTCTTT
once	TRBV5-4	TRBJ2-3	-	13	CASSSGVTDTQYF	TGTGCCAGCAGCTCGGGAGTTACAGATACGCAGTATTTT
few	TRBV6-6	TRBJ2-7	TRBD1	16	CASSYSATGGKYEQYF	TGTGCCAGCAGTTACTCGGCGACAGGGGGCAAGTACGAGCAGTACTTC
-	TRBV10-3	TRBJ1-5	-	14	CATDRGLSNQPQHF	TGTGCCACCGACCGGGGGTTAAGCAATCAGCCCCAGCATTTT
-	TRBV28	TRBJ1-1	TRBD1	13	CASSLRNRGLVFF	TGTGCCAGCAGTTTAAGAAACAGGGGTTTAGTTTTCTTT
-	TRBV7-9	TRBJ2-3	-	15	CASSLQGGSTDTQYF	TGTGCCAGCAGCTTACAGGGTGGGAGCACAGATACGCAGTATTTT
-	TRBV5-1	TRBJ2-2	-	14	CASSSPGDAGELFF	TGCGCCAGCAGCTCTCCGGGGGACGCCGGGGAGCTGTTTTTT
-	TRBV9	TRBJ2-2	-	14	CASSVMGQSGELFF	TGTGCCAGCAGCGTTATGGGGCAATCCGGGGAGCTGTTTTTT
-	TRBV6-1	TRBJ1-2	-	12	CASSEMVGGYTF	TGTGCCAGCAGTGAAATGGTCGGTGGCTACACCTTC
once	TRBV28	TRBJ1-5	-	14	CASSSTKGIQPQHF	TGTGCCAGCAGTTCAACCAAGGGGATTCAGCCCCAGCATTTT
-	TRBV7-8	TRBJ2-2	-	21	CASSLERGSGGRGRTAGELFF	TGTGCCAGCAGCTTAGAGAGGGGCAGCGGCGGCAGGGGTCGGACGGCCGGGGAGCTGTTTTTT
-	TRBV5-6	TRBJ2-1	-	15	CASSQGVLPYNEQFF	TGTGCCAGCAGCCAAGGGGTCCTACCATACAATGAGCAGTTCTTC
-	TRBV7-2	TRBJ2-2	-	15	CASSLAQKNTGELFF	TGTGCCAGCAGCTTAGCGCAGAAGAACACCGGGGAGCTGTTTTTT
-	TRBV7-8	TRBJ1-6	-	16	CASSLSPGLRNSPLHF	TGTGCCAGCAGCTTAAGTCCAGGGCTTAGGAATTCACCCCTCCACTTT
-	TRBV29-1	TRBJ2-7	-	13	CSVEETNTYEQYF	TGCAGCGTTGAAGAGACAAACACCTACGAGCAGTACTTC
-	TRBV5-1	TRBJ1-3	TRBD1	17	CASSLVVGQGSGNTIYF	TGCGCCAGCAGCTTGGTTGTGGGACAGGGCTCTGGAAACACCATATATTTT
-	TRBV12-3/TRBV12-4	TRBJ1-2	-	12	CASSFRDYGYTF	TGTGCCAGCAGTTTCCGGGACTATGGCTACACCTTC
-	TRBV7-8	TRBJ2-7	TRBD1	15	CASSLAGQGRDEQYF	TGTGCCAGCAGCTTAGCAGGACAGGGCAGAGACGAGCAGTACTTC
-	TRBV7-2	TRBJ1-5	-	15	CASSLGHLSNQPQHF	TGTGCCAGCAGCTTAGGACACTTAAGCAATCAGCCCCAGCATTTT
-	TRBV6-5	TRBJ1-6	-	15	CASSYSADSNSPLHF	TGTGCCAGCAGTTACTCCGCGGATTCCAATTCACCCCTCCACTTT
-	TRBV14	TRBJ1-1	-	13	CASSQVRNTEAFF	TGTGCCAGCAGCCAAGTTCGGAACACTGAAGCTTTCTTT
once	TRBV2	TRBJ2-1	TRBD2	15	CASSLLAGGPFEQFF	TGTGCCAGCAGTCTCTTAGCGGGGGGGCCTTTTGAGCAGTTCTTC
-	TRBV11-3	TRBJ2-1	-	17	CASSPPWARVSYNEQFF	TGTGCCAGCAGCCCTCCGTGGGCGAGAGTTTCCTACAATGAGCAGTTCTTC
-	TRBV4-3	TRBJ2-4	-	17	CASSQDLSRVGKNIQYF	TGCGCCAGCAGCCAAGATCTGAGCAGGGTGGGCAAAAACATTCAGTACTTC
-	TRBV2	TRBJ1-1	-	14	CASSRQGTNTEAFF	TGTGCCAGTTCAAGGCAGGGGACGAACACTGAAGCTTTCTTT
-	TRBV3-1/TRBV3-2	TRBJ2-1	TRBD2	15	CASSPRLAGVNEQFF	TGTGCCAGCAGCCCGAGACTAGCGGGGGTTAATGAGCAGTTCTTC
-	TRBV27	TRBJ1-1	TRBD1	14	CASSQQGSRAEAFF	TGTGCCAGCAGCCAACAGGGGTCGAGGGCTGAAGCTTTCTTT
-	TRBV15	TRBJ2-7	-	15	CATSTPTVPTYEQYF	TGTGCCACCAGCACCCCGACAGTACCAACCTACGAGCAGTACTTC
-	TRBV6-1	TRBJ2-3	-	15	CASSEAPGSTDTQYF	TGTGCCAGCAGTGAAGCACCAGGTAGCACAGATACGCAGTATTTT
-	TRBV2	TRBJ1-2	TRBD1	13	CASSPTGGYGYTF	TGTGCCAGCAGTCCAACAGGGGGCTATGGCTACACCTTC
-	TRBV5-4	TRBJ2-4	-	13	CASSLGVQALQYF	TGTGCCAGCAGCTTGGGCGTACAGGCCCTCCAGTACTTC
-	TRBV2	TRBJ1-2	-	14	CASISPREGYGYTF	TGTGCCAGCATCTCCCCCAGGGAGGGCTATGGCTACACCTTC
-	TRBV11-2	TRBJ2-3	TRBD2	16	CASRPLSGGAPDTQYF	TGTGCCAGCAGACCATTAAGCGGGGGGGCCCCGGATACGCAGTATTTT
-	TRBV14	TRBJ1-1	-	19	CASSQVSGAWVVGNTEAFF	TGTGCCAGCAGCCAAGTTTCTGGGGCCTGGGTAGTGGGGAACACTGAAGCTTTCTTT
once	TRBV7-9	TRBJ1-1	-	13	CASSDSLNTEAFF	TGTGCCAGCTCGGACAGTTTGAACACTGAAGCTTTCTTT
-	TRBV5-1	TRBJ1-2	TRBD1	14	CASSRRTGTYGYTF	TGCGCCAGCAGCCGACGGACAGGGACCTATGGCTACACCTTC
-	TRBV3-1/TRBV3-2	TRBJ2-6	-	13	CASRGAGANVLTF	TGTGCCAGCAGGGGCGCTGGGGCCAACGTCCTGACTTTC